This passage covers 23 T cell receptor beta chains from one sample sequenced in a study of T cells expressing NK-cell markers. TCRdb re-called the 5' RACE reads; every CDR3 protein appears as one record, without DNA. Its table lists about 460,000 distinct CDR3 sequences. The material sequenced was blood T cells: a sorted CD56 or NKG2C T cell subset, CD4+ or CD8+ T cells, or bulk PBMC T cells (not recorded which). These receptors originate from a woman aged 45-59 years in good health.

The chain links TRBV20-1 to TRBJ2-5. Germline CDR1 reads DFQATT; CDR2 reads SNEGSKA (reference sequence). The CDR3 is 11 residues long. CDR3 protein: CSASSKQTQYF.

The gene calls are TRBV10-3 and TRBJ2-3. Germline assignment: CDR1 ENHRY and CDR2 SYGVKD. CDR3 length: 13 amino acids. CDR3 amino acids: CAISDDFTDTQYF.

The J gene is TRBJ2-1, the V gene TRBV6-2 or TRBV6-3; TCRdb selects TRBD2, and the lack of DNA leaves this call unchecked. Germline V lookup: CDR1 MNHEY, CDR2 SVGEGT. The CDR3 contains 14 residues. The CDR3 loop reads CATGLAGAGNEQFF.

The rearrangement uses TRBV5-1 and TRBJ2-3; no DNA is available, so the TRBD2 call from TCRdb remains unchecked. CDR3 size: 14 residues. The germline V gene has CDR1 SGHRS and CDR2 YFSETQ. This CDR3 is CASSFGAGEDTQYF.

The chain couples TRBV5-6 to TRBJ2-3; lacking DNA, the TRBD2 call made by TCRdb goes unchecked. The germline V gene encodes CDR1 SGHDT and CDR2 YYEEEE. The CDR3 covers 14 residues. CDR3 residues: CASIRGGNTDTQYF.

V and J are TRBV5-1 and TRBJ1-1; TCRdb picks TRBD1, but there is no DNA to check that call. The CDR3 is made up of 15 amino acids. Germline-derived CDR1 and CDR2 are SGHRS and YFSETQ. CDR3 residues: CASSRQGNRNTEAFF.

CDR3 region: CASSTDRPYNEQFF. V and J are TRBV19 and TRBJ2-1. Germline loops: CDR1 LNHDA, CDR2 SQIVND (reference sequence). This CDR3 is 14 amino acids long.

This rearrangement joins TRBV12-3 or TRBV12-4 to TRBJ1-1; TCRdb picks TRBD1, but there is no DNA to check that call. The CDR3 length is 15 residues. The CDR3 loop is CASSRRQGGGTEAFF.

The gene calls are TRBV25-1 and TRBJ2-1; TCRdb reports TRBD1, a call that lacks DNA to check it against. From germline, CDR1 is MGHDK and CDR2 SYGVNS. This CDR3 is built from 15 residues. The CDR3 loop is CASSVAGEAHNEQFF.

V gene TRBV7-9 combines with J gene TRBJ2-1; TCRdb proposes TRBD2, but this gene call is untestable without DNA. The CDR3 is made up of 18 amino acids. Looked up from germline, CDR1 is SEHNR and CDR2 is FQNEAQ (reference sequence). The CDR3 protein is CASSLVGTRGFSYNEQFF.

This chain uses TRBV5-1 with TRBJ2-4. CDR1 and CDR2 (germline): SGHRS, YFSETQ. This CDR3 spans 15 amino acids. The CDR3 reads CASSSGQQAKNIQYF.

The CDR3 region is CASSPYREGETQYF. The gene calls are TRBV7-3 and TRBJ2-5; lacking DNA, the TRBD1 call made by TCRdb goes unchecked. This CDR3 contains 14 residues. In germline, CDR1 is SGHTA, CDR2 FQGTGA.

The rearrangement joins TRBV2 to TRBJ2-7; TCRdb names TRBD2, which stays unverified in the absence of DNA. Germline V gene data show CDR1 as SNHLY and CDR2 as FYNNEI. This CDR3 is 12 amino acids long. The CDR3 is CASSEQRYEQYF.

The CDR3 here is CASSHLEDRKETQYF. This chain links TRBV3-1 with TRBJ2-5; TCRdb indicates TRBD1, and absent DNA this call remains unverified. Germline assignment: CDR1 LGHDT and CDR2 YNNKEL (reference sequence). CDR3 length: 15 amino acids.

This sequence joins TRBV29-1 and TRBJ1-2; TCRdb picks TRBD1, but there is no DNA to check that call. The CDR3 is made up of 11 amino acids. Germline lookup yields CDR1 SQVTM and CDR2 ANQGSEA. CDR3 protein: CSVKQGHGYTF.

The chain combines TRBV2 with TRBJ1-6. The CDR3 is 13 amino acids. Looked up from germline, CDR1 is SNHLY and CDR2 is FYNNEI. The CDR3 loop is CASGGQGNSPLHF.

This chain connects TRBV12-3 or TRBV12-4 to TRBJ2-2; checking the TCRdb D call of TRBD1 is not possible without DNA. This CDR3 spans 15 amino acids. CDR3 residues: CASRRTGGQAGELFF.

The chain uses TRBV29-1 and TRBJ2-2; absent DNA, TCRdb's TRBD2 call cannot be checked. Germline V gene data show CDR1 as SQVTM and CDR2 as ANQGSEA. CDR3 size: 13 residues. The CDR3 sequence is CSVAPVGTGELFF.

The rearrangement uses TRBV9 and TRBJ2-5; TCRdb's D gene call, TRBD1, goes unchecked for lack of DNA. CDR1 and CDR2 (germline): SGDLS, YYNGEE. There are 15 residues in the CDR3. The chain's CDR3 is CASSASQGPQETQYF.

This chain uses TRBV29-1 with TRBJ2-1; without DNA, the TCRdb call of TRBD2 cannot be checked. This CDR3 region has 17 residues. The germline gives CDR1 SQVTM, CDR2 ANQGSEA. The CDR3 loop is CSVEGLADVSSYNEQFF.

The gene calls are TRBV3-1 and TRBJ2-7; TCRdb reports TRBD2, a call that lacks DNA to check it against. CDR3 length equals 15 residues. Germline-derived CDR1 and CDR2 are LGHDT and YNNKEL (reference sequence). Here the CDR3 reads CASSQDGTPRYEQYF.

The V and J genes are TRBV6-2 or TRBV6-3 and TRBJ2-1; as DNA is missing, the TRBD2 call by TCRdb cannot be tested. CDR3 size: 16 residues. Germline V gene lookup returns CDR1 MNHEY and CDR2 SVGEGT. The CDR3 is CASSYLAGGPQGEQFF.

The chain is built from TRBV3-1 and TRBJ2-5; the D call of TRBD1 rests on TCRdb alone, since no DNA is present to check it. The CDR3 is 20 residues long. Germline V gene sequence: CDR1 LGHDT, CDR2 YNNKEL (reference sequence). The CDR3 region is CASSQALLNTGGPSGKTQYF.